The source of this T cell receptor (beta chain) is a study of shared clonotypes between healthy human individuals. On this clone itself: The antigen remains unidentified.

Broader study findings: Clonotypes which were not shared had lower generation probabilities than clonotypes that all four donors shared.

Germline V CDR1 and CDR2: SGHDN, FVKESK. This CDR3 region has 16 residues. V lost 1 base and J lost 2, with 14 bases in between. Profiled with immunoSEQ multiplex PCR; TCRdb holds only in-frame clones, not every one. The sample shows approximately 500,000 clones, 90% to 97% of them seen only once. The clonotype comes from a woman aged 30 to 39 in good health. Sequenced input: naive CD4+ T cells sorted from blood. Subset given: CD45RA+ positively selected. This chain connects TRBV14 to TRBJ1-2; D ambiguous. The CDR3 loop reads CASSQGEHGVNYGYTF. CDR3 nucleotides: TGTGCCAGCAGCCAAGGGGAACACGGAGTCAACTATGGCTACACCTTC.